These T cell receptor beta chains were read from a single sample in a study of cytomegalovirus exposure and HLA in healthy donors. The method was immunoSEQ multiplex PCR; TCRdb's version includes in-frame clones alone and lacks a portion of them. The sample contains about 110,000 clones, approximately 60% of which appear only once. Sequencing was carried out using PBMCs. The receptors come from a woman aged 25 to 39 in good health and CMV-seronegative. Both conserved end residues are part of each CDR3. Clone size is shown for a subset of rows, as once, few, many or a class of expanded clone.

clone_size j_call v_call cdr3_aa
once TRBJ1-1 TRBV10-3 CAISDPVLGQSSVNTEAFF
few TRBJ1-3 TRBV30 CAWSVNGRNTIYF
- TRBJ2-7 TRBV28 CASSQDDRGFYYEQYF
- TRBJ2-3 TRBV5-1 CASSPDRIGGTDTQYF
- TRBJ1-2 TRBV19 CASRTNYGYTF
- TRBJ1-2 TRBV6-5 CASSLGREGWNGYTF
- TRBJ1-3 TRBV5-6 CASRGGTVPGNTIYF
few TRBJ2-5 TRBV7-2 CASSLGGDRVGETQYF
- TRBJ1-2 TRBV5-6 CASSMGTGGRNGYTF
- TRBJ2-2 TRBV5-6 CASSLAPGELFF